What follows are 22 T cell receptor beta chains derived from one specimen sequenced in a study of cytomegalovirus exposure and HLA in healthy donors. The PCR contained 60 Vbeta and 13 Jbeta primers. Sequencing was performed with immunoSEQ multiplex PCR; in TCRdb, only in-frame clones are kept and a portion is missing. Among under 200,000 clones listed, roughly 79% were seen once. Specimen: PBMCs. These TCRs come from a man in his fifties in good health and CMV-seropositive.

This chain connects TRBV5-4 to TRBJ2-2; D might be TRBD2 (6 bases). This CDR3 contains 15 residues. V lost 0 bases to trimming and J lost 7 bases, with 13 bases between them. From germline, CDR1 is SGHNT and CDR2 YYREEE (reference sequence). The CDR3 sequence is CASSLDGGTGGELFF. The CDR3 DNA follows: TGTGCCAGCAGCTTGGATGGGGGGACGGGCGGGGAGCTGTTTTTT.

J is TRBJ1-5 and V is TRBV5-4; D may be TRBD1 (6 bases). CDR1 is SGHNT, CDR2 YYREEE, per germline (reference sequence). Trimming cost V 4 bases and J 4 bases, with 9 bases left between them. The CDR3 extends over 13 amino acids. The CDR3 protein is CASSLQGNQPQHF. The CDR3 region has the DNA TGTGCCAGCAGCCTGCAGGGGAATCAGCCCCAGCATTTT.

This chain connects TRBV15 to TRBJ2-7, with TRBD1 identical over 8 bases. The length of the CDR3 is 14 residues. Germline CDR1 and CDR2: LNHNV and YYDKDF (reference sequence). V gave up 2 bases and J gave up 7 bases; unmatched junction bases: 7. DNA of the CDR3: TGTGCCACCAGCAGAAAGGACAGGGTCTGGGAGCAGTACGTC. Translated: CATSRKDRVWEQYV.

V and J are TRBV18 and TRBJ2-1; 11 nucleotides agree with TRBD1. The length of the CDR3 is 15 residues. V shed 3 bases, J shed 4 bases, and the junction held 2 bases outside the gene matches. Germline V CDR1 and CDR2: KGHSH, LQKENI. CDR3 nucleotide sequence: TGTGCCAGCTCACCGGGACAGGGGGGTTACAATGAGCAGTTCTTC. Its translation: CASSPGQGGYNEQFF. Supplemented by reference TRBV18 and TRBJ2-1, the full variable domain reads NAGVMQNPRHLVRRRGQEARLRCSPMKGHSHVYWYRQLPEEGLKFMVYLQKENIIDESGMPKERFSAEFPKEGPSILRIQQVVRGDSAAYFCASSPGQGGYNEQFFGPGTRLTVL.

The genes are TRBV29-1 and TRBJ2-5, with 9 bases fitting TRBD1. J was trimmed by 3 bases and V by 6 bases; bases with no gene match: 8. Germline V lookup: CDR1 SQVTM, CDR2 ANQGSEA. This CDR3 contains 14 residues. CDR3: CSVGTGSLEETQYF. CDR3 DNA: TGCAGCGTGGGGACAGGGAGCTTGGAAGAGACCCAGTACTTC.

The chain joins TRBV18 to TRBJ1-2, with 7 bases that match TRBD1. Trimming at V came to 4 bases and at J to 6 bases, leaving 11 bases not matched to a gene. The CDR3 runs to 15 residues. Germline CDR1 KGHSH, CDR2 LQKENI. For the CDR3, the DNA is TGTGCCAGCTCACTAAGGACAGGAGAGGTGGATGGCTACACCTTC. Its protein is CASSLRTGEVDGYTF.

V gene TRBV4-1 combines with J gene TRBJ1-2; TRBD1 agrees at 7 bases. CDR1 and CDR2 from the germline V gene are MGHRA and YSYEKL. CDR3 length: 15 amino acids. J lost 2 bases, V lost 5 bases, and 8 bases had no gene match. CDR3 coding DNA: TGCGCCAGCAGCGTCGGGACAGCGACAAACTATGGCTACACCTTC. It encodes CASSVGTATNYGYTF.

This clone has more than one count but fewer than ten. The rearrangement joins TRBV28 to TRBJ2-1, with 8 bases fitting TRBD1. The V gene's germline CDR1 is MDHEN and CDR2 SYDVKM. The V segment lost 4 bases and the J segment 7 bases; nucleotides outside the gene matches: 18. The CDR3 runs to 18 residues. CDR3: CASSSPSTGQGRWNEQFF. The CDR3 nucleotides read TGTGCCAGCAGTTCGCCTAGTACAGGACAGGGACGGTGGAATGAGCAGTTCTTC.

CDR3 residues: CASSIGTGPGEKLFF. CDR3 DNA: TGTGCCAGTAGTATAGGAACAGGGCCAGGAGAAAAACTGTTTTTT. The rearrangement uses TRBV19 and TRBJ1-4, with D maybe TRBD1 (6 bases). The germline gives CDR1 LNHDA, CDR2 SQIVND (reference sequence). Between the trimmed V and J ends, which lost 1 base and 8 bases, there was a span of 14 bases. The CDR3 has 15 amino acids.

This clone came up once. This chain links TRBV28 with TRBJ1-2; tentatively, D is TRBD1 (6 bases). The CDR3 runs to 14 residues. The ends were cut back, 8 bases at V and 9 bases at J, with 22 bases in the middle. Germline assignment: CDR1 MDHEN and CDR2 SYDVKM. DNA for the CDR3: TGTGCCAGCCGAGGGACCGGGGACATCAGGAGCTACACCTTC. Amino acids: CASRGTGDIRSYTF.

This clone has just a few counts. This sequence joins TRBV10-3 and TRBJ1-3; D is uncertain. V was pared by 7 bases and J by 0 bases, with 10 bases between. Germline V gives CDR1 ENHRY, CDR2 SYGVKD. CDR3 length: 14 residues. The CDR3 loop is CAIMGASSGNTIYF. The CDR3 nucleotides are TGTGCCATCATGGGAGCAAGCTCTGGAAACACCATATATTTT.

As concerns this clone: The junction shows a germline mismatch at one end, possibly a read error. The chain combines TRBV7-9 with TRBJ2-6; D might be TRBD2 (5 bases). The CDR3 length is 16 residues. The germline gives CDR1 SEHNR, CDR2 FQNEAQ (reference sequence). The DNA of the CDR3 is TGTTCCAGCAGAAACGACCGGGGTTCTGGGGCCAACGTCCTGACTTTC. This sequence encodes CSSRNDRGSGANVLTF.

The CDR3 DNA follows: TGTGCCTGGGGGCAGAGTACCGATACGCAGTATTTT. It is translated as CAWGQSTDTQYF. The chain is built from TRBV30 and TRBJ2-3, with D uncertain. The length of the CDR3 is 12 residues. The germline gives CDR1 GTSNPN, CDR2 SVGIG (reference sequence). V shed 5 bases and J shed 6 bases, with 12 bases lying between them.

A note on this clone: The sample holds other DNA sequences that translate to the same CDR3. The rearrangement uses TRBV2 and TRBJ2-1, with 9 bases identical to TRBD2. The CDR3 has 15 amino acids. V was clipped by 6 bases and J by 8 bases; unmatched bases: 11. In germline, CDR1 is SNHLY, CDR2 FYNNEI. Here the CDR3 reads CASRRISGGQDEQFF. Written as DNA, the CDR3 is TGTGCCAGCAGAAGGATTAGCGGGGGTCAGGATGAGCAGTTCTTC. The variable domain in full, completed from reference TRBV2 and TRBJ2-1, reads EPEVTQTPSHQVTQMGQEVILRCVPISNHLYFYWYRQILGQKVEFLVSFYNNEISEKSEIFDDQFSVERPDGSNFTLKIRSTKLEDSAMYFCASRRISGGQDEQFFGPGTRLTVL.

This clone was counted at least ten times. The J gene is TRBJ2-2, the V gene TRBV4-1, with a possible D match to TRBD2 (6 bases). This CDR3 contains 14 residues. V lost 2 bases to trimming and J lost 4 bases, with 8 bases between them. The V gene's germline CDR1 is MGHRA and CDR2 YSYEKL. The CDR3 bases are TGCGCCAGCAGCCAATTAGCGGCCACCGGGGAGCTGTTTTTT. This codes for CASSQLAATGELFF.

The table lists this clone with a count of one. This chain uses TRBV21-1 with TRBJ1-5. TRBV21-1 constitutes a pseudogene. This CDR3 comprises 14 residues. The DNA for the CDR3 is TGTGCCAGCAGCAAAGAGAGGGCACCCCAGTCCCAGCATTTT. Translation gives CASSKERAPQSQHF.

The J gene is TRBJ1-4, the V gene TRBV6-5, with TRBD1 matching over 9 bases. Per the germline V gene, CDR1 is MNHEY and CDR2 is SVGAGI. CDR3 length: 15 residues. The trim removed 6 bases at V and 8 bases at J, leaving 10 bases unmatched. The CDR3 protein is CASSLNRGLREKLFF. The CDR3, as DNA: TGTGCCAGCAGCCTAAACAGGGGGCTACGCGAAAAACTGTTTTTT.

The chain couples TRBV4-1 to TRBJ1-4, with D possibly matching TRBD1 (5 bases). CDR1 and CDR2 (germline): MGHRA, YSYEKL. Trimming cost V 0 bases and J 7 bases, with 15 bases left between them. The CDR3 loop spans 16 amino acids. This CDR3 is CASSQDSGGGGEKLFF. CDR3 DNA: TGCGCCAGCAGCCAAGATTCTGGGGGGGGAGGTGAAAAACTGTTTTTT.

As to this clone: This sample also contains other DNA sequences that code for the same CDR3. This rearrangement joins TRBV11-1 to TRBJ1-1, with D possibly being TRBD1 (6 bases). This CDR3 region has 13 residues. Germline loops: CDR1 SGHAT, CDR2 FQDESV (reference sequence). V dropped 5 bases and J dropped 5 bases, with 12 bases sitting between them. CDR3 sequence: CASSLYRETEAFF. The CDR3 DNA sequence: TGTGCCAGCAGCCTCTACAGGGAGACTGAAGCTTTCTTT.

The chain links TRBV5-1 to TRBJ2-2; TRBD1 agrees at 11 bases. Germline values: CDR1 SGHRS, CDR2 YFSETQ. This CDR3 has 21 amino acids. V dropped 3 bases and J dropped 0; count of bases not matched to a gene: 16. The CDR3 is CASSSHGTGGGTNANTGELFF. The CDR3 nucleotides are TGCGCCAGCAGCTCTCACGGGACAGGGGGTGGTACAAACGCGAACACCGGGGAGCTGTTTTTT.

The chain has TRBV7-8 and TRBJ1-2; D unresolved. Germline V gene sequence: CDR1 SGHVS, CDR2 FQNEAQ. This CDR3 region has 14 residues. Trimming took 5 bases from V and 3 from J, leaving 13 bases between them. Here the CDR3 reads CASSPGRSDYGYTF. Here the CDR3 DNA reads TGTGCCAGCAGCCCCGGGAGATCGGACTATGGCTACACCTTC.

This chain links TRBV9 with TRBJ1-6; D unclear. Germline CDR1 and CDR2: SGDLS and YYNGEE. CDR3 length: 17 residues. The V gene lost 2 bases and the J gene lost 0 bases, with 12 bases spanning the gap. Here the CDR3 DNA reads TGTGCCAGCAGCGTCCATGGTGGCAGCTCCTATAATTCACCCCTCCACTTT. It yields the protein CASSVHGGSSYNSPLHF.